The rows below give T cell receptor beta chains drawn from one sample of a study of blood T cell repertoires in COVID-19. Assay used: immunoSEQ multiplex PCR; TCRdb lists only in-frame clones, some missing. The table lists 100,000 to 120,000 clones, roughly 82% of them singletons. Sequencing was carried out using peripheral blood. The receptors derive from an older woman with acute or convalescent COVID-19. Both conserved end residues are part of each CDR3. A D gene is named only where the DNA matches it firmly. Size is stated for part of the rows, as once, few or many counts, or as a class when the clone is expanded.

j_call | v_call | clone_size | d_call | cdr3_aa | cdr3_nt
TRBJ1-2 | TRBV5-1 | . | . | CASSPAEGRGRYTF | TGCGCCAGCAGCCCCGCAGAAGGGAGGGGACGCTACACCTTC
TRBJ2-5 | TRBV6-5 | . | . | CASSIQGLQETQYF | TGTGCCAGCAGTATCCAGGGGCTCCAAGAGACCCAGTACTTC
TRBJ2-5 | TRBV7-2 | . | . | CASSLAREKTQYF | TGTGCCAGCAGCTTAGCCAGGGAAAAGACCCAGTACTTC
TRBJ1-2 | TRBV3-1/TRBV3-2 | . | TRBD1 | CASSQEGTAGYTF | TGTGCCAGCAGCCAAGAAGGGACAGCCGGCTACACCTTC
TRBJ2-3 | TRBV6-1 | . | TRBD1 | CASSEVDRGRSDTQYF | TGTGCCAGCAGTGAAGTTGATAGGGGGCGTTCAGATACGCAGTATTTT
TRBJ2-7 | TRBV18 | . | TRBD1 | CASSPVDRGEQYF | TGTGCCAGCTCACCGGTAGACAGGGGCGAGCAGTACTTC
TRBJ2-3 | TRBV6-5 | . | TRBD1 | CASSIQGDSTDTQYF | TGTGCCAGCAGCATACAGGGGGATAGCACAGATACGCAGTATTTT
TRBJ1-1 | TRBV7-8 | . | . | CASSLQSGIGNTEAFF | TGTGCCAGCAGCTTACAATCGGGAATTGGGAACACTGAAGCTTTCTTT
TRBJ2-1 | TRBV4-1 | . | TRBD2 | CASSQDQTSGGVHNEQFF | TGCGCCAGCAGCCAAGATCAGACTAGCGGGGGGGTCCACAATGAGCAGTTCTTC
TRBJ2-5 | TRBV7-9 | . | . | CASSLDRQETQYF | TGTGCCAGCAGCTTAGACAGACAAGAGACCCAGTACTTC
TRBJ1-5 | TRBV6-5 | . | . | CASRTGLNQPQHF | TGTGCCAGCAGGACTGGACTCAATCAGCCCCAGCATTTT
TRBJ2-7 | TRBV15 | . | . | CATSREVGSSYEQYF | TGTGCCACCAGCAGAGAGGTTGGCAGCTCCTACGAGCAGTACTTC
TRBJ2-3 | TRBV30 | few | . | CAWGRKRTDTQYF | TGTGCCTGGGGTCGTAAACGGACAGATACGCAGTATTTT
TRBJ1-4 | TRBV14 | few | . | CASSQVSNEKLFF | TGTGCCAGCAGCCAAGTGTCGAATGAAAAACTGTTTTTT
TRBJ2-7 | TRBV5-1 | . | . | CASSGQFYEQYF | TGCGCCAGCAGCGGCCAGTTCTACGAGCAGTACTTC
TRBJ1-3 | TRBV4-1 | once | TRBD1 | CASSQEDIQGAGNTIYF | TGCGCCAGCAGCCAAGAAGATATACAGGGGGCAGGTAACACCATATATTTT
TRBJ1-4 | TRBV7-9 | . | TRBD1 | CASSLVGQSNEKLFF | TGTGCCAGCAGCTTGGTGGGACAGAGCAATGAAAAACTGTTTTTT